Below are 20 T cell receptor beta chains sequenced from a single sample in a study of T cell responses to AZD1222 COVID-19 vaccine. Method: immunoSEQ multiplex PCR; TCRdb's copy keeps in-frame clones and lacks some. The sample holds 55,000 to 65,000 clones, approximately 88% seen once. Sequenced material: peripheral blood, taken on day 0 of AZD1222 vaccination. These receptors all come from an adult in good health.

The chain links TRBV6-5 to TRBJ2-5; 7 nucleotides line up with TRBD1. Germline V CDR1 and CDR2: MNHEY, SVGAGI. Trimming removed 6 bases from V and 4 bases from J; junction bases left unmatched: 8. This CDR3 contains 14 residues. The chain's CDR3 is CASRPRGMRETQYF. The CDR3 coding sequence is TGTGCCAGCAGGCCCAGGGGGATGAGAGAGACCCAGTACTTC.

V is TRBV5-6 and J is TRBJ1-2; TRBD1 aligns across 8 bases. V lost 4 bases to trimming and J lost 5 bases; unmatched junction nucleotides: 7. Germline CDR1 SGHDT, CDR2 YYEEEE. The CDR3 contains 14 residues. The CDR3 is CASSPDRALYGYTF. The CDR3 nucleotides read TGTGCCAGCAGCCCGGACAGGGCCCTTTATGGCTACACCTTC.

The V gene is TRBV6-6, the J gene TRBJ1-3; D is unclear. V was trimmed by 9 bases and J by 1 base, leaving 10 bases between them. The CDR3 contains 13 residues. Germline assignment: CDR1 MNHNY and CDR2 SVGAGI (reference sequence). CDR3 coding DNA: TGTGCCAGTCGGGCGGGGTCTGGAAACACCATATATTTT. This encodes CASRAGSGNTIYF.

The J gene is TRBJ2-1, the V gene TRBV20-1; perhaps TRBD1 as D (6 bases). Trimming took off 5 bases at V and 7 bases at J, with 9 bases between the two ends. The CDR3 length is 11 residues. CDR1 and CDR2 (germline): DFQATT, SNEGSKA (reference sequence). The CDR3 loop is CSAEGENEQFF. The CDR3 nucleotides read TGCAGTGCTGAGGGGGAGAATGAGCAGTTCTTC.

The V gene is TRBV4-3, the J gene TRBJ2-5; 7 bases are shared with TRBD2. This CDR3 is 15 amino acids long. The germline V gene has CDR1 LGHNA and CDR2 YSLEER. V gave up 0 bases and J gave up 5 bases; unmatched junction bases: 6. The CDR3 bases are TGCGCCAGCAGCCAAGATCTAGGGGAGGGGGAGACCCAGTACTTC. Its translation is CASSQDLGEGETQYF.

V gene TRBV7-8 combines with J gene TRBJ1-2; TRBD1 aligns across 10 bases. In germline, CDR1 is SGHVS, CDR2 FQNEAQ. Trimming at V came to 4 bases and at J to 8 bases, leaving 7 bases not matched to a gene. The CDR3 has 14 residues. DNA of the CDR3: TGTGCCAGCAGCTCTCGGACAGGGGGAAGGGGCTACACCTTC. Amino acid sequence: CASSSRTGGRGYTF.

The V gene is TRBV2, the J gene TRBJ2-1, with D maybe TRBD1 (6 bases). With 2 bases removed from V and 7 bases from J, the gap between germline ends came to 18 bases. Per the germline V gene, CDR1 is SNHLY and CDR2 is FYNNEI. The CDR3 runs 16 residues. The CDR3 here is CASSELQGGVINEQFF. The CDR3 region has the DNA TGTGCCAGCAGTGAATTACAGGGCGGAGTAATAAATGAGCAGTTCTTC.

V usage is TRBV5-4 and J usage is TRBJ2-7; TRBD2 aligns across 8 bases. This CDR3 is 15 amino acids long. Trimming at V came to 0 bases and at J to 2 bases, leaving 4 bases not matched to a gene. Per the germline V gene, CDR1 is SGHNT and CDR2 is YYREEE (reference sequence). CDR3 region: CASSLEMRGAYEQYF. The CDR3 bases are TGTGCCAGCAGCTTGGAGATGCGGGGGGCCTACGAGCAGTACTTC.

The count of this clone is one. V is TRBV5-6 and J is TRBJ2-3; D unclear. This CDR3 spans 12 amino acids. In germline, CDR1 is SGHDT, CDR2 YYEEEE. Trimming removed 2 bases at V and 4 bases at J, with 5 bases between. The CDR3, as DNA: TGTGCCAGCAGCTTTGTGGCAGATACGCAGTATTTT. It is translated as CASSFVADTQYF.

The chain combines TRBV5-1 with TRBJ2-3; D is possibly TRBD1 (6 bases). V lost 6 bases, J lost 2 bases, and 13 bases lay in between. The germline V gene encodes CDR1 SGHRS and CDR2 YFSETQ. The CDR3 consists of 14 residues. The DNA for the CDR3 is TGCGCCAGCAACTTCCGGACAGACACAGATACGCAGTATTTT. As protein: CASNFRTDTDTQYF.

The chain is built from TRBV28 and TRBJ1-2; 7 nucleotides agree with TRBD1. The CDR3 totals 12 residues. The V gene end was trimmed by 5 bases and the J gene end by 5 bases; junction bases not matched to a gene: 2. Germline V lookup: CDR1 MDHEN, CDR2 SYDVKM. In DNA, the CDR3 is TGTGCCAGCAGTCCGACAGGGTATGGCTACACCTTC. It is translated as CASSPTGYGYTF.

The V and J genes are TRBV6-4 and TRBJ1-1; 8 bases line up with TRBD1. J gave up 5 bases and V 4 bases, and 3 bases lay outside the gene matches. This CDR3 comprises 13 residues. CDR1 and CDR2 from the germline V gene are MRHNA and SNTAGT. This chain's CDR3 is CASSVDRGTEAFF. CDR3 nucleotides: TGTGCCAGCAGTGTTGACAGGGGAACTGAAGCTTTCTTT.

The chain uses TRBV30 and TRBJ1-1; weak D call: TRBD1 (5 bases). The CDR3 contains 15 residues. Germline V gives CDR1 GTSNPN, CDR2 SVGIG (reference sequence). Trimming cost V 7 bases and J 1 base, with 19 bases left between them. The DNA for the CDR3 is TGTGCCTCGGAACGACAATCTACAGGGAACACTGAAGCTTTCTTT. Translation: CASERQSTGNTEAFF.

The CDR3 DNA is TGTGCCAGCAGCTTGTCAGGGGAGCAGTTCTTC. This translates into CASSLSGEQFF. The rearrangement links TRBV5-4 to TRBJ2-1; a possible D gene is TRBD1 (5 bases). V lost 1 base, J lost 10 bases, and 6 bases lay in between. The length of the CDR3 is 11 residues. Germline assignment: CDR1 SGHNT and CDR2 YYREEE (reference sequence).

V usage is TRBV19 and J usage is TRBJ1-4; 10 nucleotides match TRBD1. V was clipped by 5 bases and J by 1 base; unmatched bases: 13. Germline CDR1 LNHDA, CDR2 SQIVND (reference sequence). This CDR3 is built from 19 residues. The CDR3, as DNA: TGTGCCAGTAGTCCACGGACAGGGGGTCGAGTGGTAACTAATGAAAAACTGTTTTTT. It yields the protein CASSPRTGGRVVTNEKLFF.

The chain uses TRBV7-9 and TRBJ1-1; D remains ambiguous. Germline V gene sequence: CDR1 SEHNR, CDR2 FQNEAQ (reference sequence). V dropped 5 bases and J dropped 0 bases, with 13 bases sitting between them. The CDR3 runs to 15 residues. Here the CDR3 DNA reads TGTGCCAGCAGCCCAATAGCGGGTTTGAACACTGAAGCTTTCTTT. Translating gives CASSPIAGLNTEAFF.

The V and J genes are TRBV2 and TRBJ2-1; 11 nucleotides match TRBD2. Germline CDR1 SNHLY, CDR2 FYNNEI. This CDR3 contains 15 residues. Unmatched junction bases numbered 4, after V lost 5 bases and J lost 4 bases. This CDR3 is CASSPGTSGYNEQFF. Here the CDR3 DNA reads TGTGCCAGCAGTCCCGGGACTAGCGGTTACAATGAGCAGTTCTTC.

The chain has TRBV6-1 and TRBJ1-1; TRBD1 matches at 9 bases. From germline, CDR1 is MNHNS and CDR2 SASEGT. V was pared by 4 bases and J by 0 bases, with 6 bases of the junction left unmatched. The CDR3 sequence is 16 residues long. The CDR3 region has the DNA TGTGCCAGCAGTGGGGACAGGGAGACTTTGAACACTGAAGCTTTCTTT. This codes for CASSGDRETLNTEAFF.

The chain uses TRBV2 and TRBJ1-2; the D is unclear. Germline lookup yields CDR1 SNHLY and CDR2 FYNNEI. This CDR3 has 11 residues. Trimming left V 5 bases short and J 8 bases short, with 9 bases between. CDR3 region: CASSQGSGYTF. CDR3 sequence (DNA): TGTGCCAGCAGTCAAGGGAGCGGCTACACCTTC.

The V gene is TRBV6-5, the J gene TRBJ2-3, with D possibly being TRBD2 (5 bases). The germline CDR1 and CDR2 sequences are MNHEY and SVGAGI. Deletions cut 2 bases from V and 2 bases from J, with 8 bases between. CDR3 length equals 14 residues. The CDR3 is CASSYREHTDTQYF. The CDR3 coding sequence is TGTGCCAGCAGTTACCGGGAACACACAGATACGCAGTATTTT.